The text below deals with one T cell receptor (beta chain). Its antigen is currently unknown. The data were obtained in a study of cytomegalovirus exposure and HLA in healthy donors. For the study at large: The approximately 100 million unique TCR beta sequences, from approximately 170 million T cells, were found by an earlier analysis. Whole-study results and caveats: Presence/absence analysis assumed near-uniform sequencing depth across donors. Per a prior analysis, the majority of TCR beta V segments were productive roughly 90% or roughly 30% of the time. Testing in vitro showed three CMV-associated chains specific for CMV antigens.

PCR amplification relied on 60 Vbeta primers (plus 13 Jbeta primers). Some clones are missing from TCRdb's copy, which holds only in-frame ones; the method was immunoSEQ multiplex PCR. The sample comprises 200,000 to 250,000 clones, 75% to 85% of which are singletons, and approximately 2.5% rests with the top ten. Material: PBMCs. The source is a woman in her 40s in good health and CMV-seronegative.

The CDR3 DNA follows: TGTGCCAGCAGCGAAGGGGAACCCTATGGCTACACCTTC. This sequence encodes CASSEGEPYGYTF. This sequence joins TRBV7-8 and TRBJ1-2; D might be TRBD1 (5 bases). In germline, CDR1 is SGHVS, CDR2 FQNEAQ. Trimming shortened V by 5 bases and J by 4 bases, and 11 bases separated the two germline ends. This CDR3 has 13 amino acids.